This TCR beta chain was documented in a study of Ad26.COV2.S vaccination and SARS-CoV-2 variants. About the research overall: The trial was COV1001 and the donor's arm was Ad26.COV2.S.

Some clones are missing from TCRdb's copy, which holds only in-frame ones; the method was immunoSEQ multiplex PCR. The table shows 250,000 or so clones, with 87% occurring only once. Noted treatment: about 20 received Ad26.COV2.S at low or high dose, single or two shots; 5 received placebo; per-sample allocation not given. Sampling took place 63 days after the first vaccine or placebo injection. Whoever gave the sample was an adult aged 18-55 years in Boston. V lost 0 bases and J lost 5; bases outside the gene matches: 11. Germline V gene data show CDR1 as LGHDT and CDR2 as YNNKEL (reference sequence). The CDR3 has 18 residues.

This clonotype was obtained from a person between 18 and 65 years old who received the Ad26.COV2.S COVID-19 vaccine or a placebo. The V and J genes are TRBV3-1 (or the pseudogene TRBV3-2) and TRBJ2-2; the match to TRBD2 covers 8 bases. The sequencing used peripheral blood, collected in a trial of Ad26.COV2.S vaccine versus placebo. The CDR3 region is CASSQDWPGGPKTGELFF. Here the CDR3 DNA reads TGTGCCAGCAGCCAAGATTGGCCGGGAGGGCCTAAAACCGGGGAGCTGTTTTTT.